This TCR beta chain was found in a study of sequential checkpoint blockade in melanoma. Study-level background: Each arm's sequence ended with maintenance nivolumab. About 89 pretreatment tumor DNA samples were TCRβ immunosequenced. General study points: Mutational load did not correlate with tumor T-cell fraction or clonality.

Measured with immunoSEQ multiplex PCR; TCRdb has only the in-frame clones, and not every one. The data contain 13,000 or so clones, over 20% of them singletons. The treatment: randomized to nivolumab then ipilimumab (arm A) or the reverse (arm B). No patient had prior DNA-damaging chemotherapy. In the case of this clone: Its antigen is currently unknown.

V was clipped by 5 bases and J by 3 bases; unmatched bases: 9. The CDR3 length is 16 residues. Per germline, CDR1 MNHGY and CDR2 SAAAGT. The input for sequencing was tumor tissue (inferred from file names), taken from a patient given nivolumab and ipilimumab in sequence. The TCR sequence derives from a human donor with melanoma. The V gene is TRBV6-8, the J gene TRBJ1-5, with 8 bases that match TRBD1. The CDR3 DNA reads as TGTGCCAGCAGTGGGACAGGTGACCGGTCCAATCAGCCCCAGCATTTT. Protein product: CASSGTGDRSNQPQHF.